The rows below give T cell receptor beta chains drawn from one sample of a study of early T cells in non-severe SARS-CoV-2 infection. TCRdb recomputed calls from the 5' RACE reads with MiXCR, one row per CDR3 protein. The sample includes fewer than 80,000 distinct CDR3 sequences, 3.5% to 6% seen only once; the top ten take roughly 3.6%. Sequencing used whole blood, obtained at baseline. These receptors all stem from an adult who was a healthcare worker with PCR-confirmed SARS-CoV-2 infection or an uninfected control (not recorded which). The donor label of this sample is uncertain. Both conserved end residues are part of each CDR3. Fields, in order: CDR3 DNA, CDR3 protein, clone size, D gene, V gene, J gene. D genes are given only for firm matches. Clone size is stated in some rows and not others, as once, few, many or a class when expanded.

TGTGCCAGCAGCTTAGAAGGGGGCACCCACTACGAGCAGTACTTC	CASSLEGGTHYEQYF	.	TRBD1	TRBV11-2	TRBJ2-7
TGTGCCAGCAGGCCCCTCAGCCGTTTACACACCGGGGAGCTGTTTTTT	CASRPLSRLHTGELFF	few	.	TRBV6-2/TRBV6-3	TRBJ2-2
TGTGCCAGCGGGACGGATTACAATGAGCAGTTCTTC	CASGTDYNEQFF	many	.	TRBV9	TRBJ2-1
TGTGCCAGCAGCGTCTACAATGAGCAGTTCTTC	CASSVYNEQFF	.	.	TRBV9	TRBJ2-1
TGCGCCAGCAGCCAATCGGTGGACGCTCACGGTACGCAGTATTTT	CASSQSVDAHGTQYF	.	.	TRBV4-1	TRBJ2-3
TGTGCCAGCAGCTTGTGGGGAGTCAGGGACAGGGTTTCCAATGAGCAGTTCTTC	CASSLWGVRDRVSNEQFF	many	TRBD1	TRBV5-6	TRBJ2-1
TGCGCCAGCAGTCCCTGGACTAGCGGGGGGCACTCTGGGGCCAACGTCCTGACTTTC	CASSPWTSGGHSGANVLTF	.	TRBD2	TRBV4-1	TRBJ2-6
TGTGCCAGCAGCCTGGACAGGAACAATGAGCAGTTCTTC	CASSLDRNNEQFF	few	TRBD1	TRBV11-3	TRBJ2-1
TGTGCCAGCAGCTCAGGGGGTTACGCTTTCTTT	CASSSGGYAFF	many	TRBD1	TRBV7-8	TRBJ1-1
TGTGCCAGCAGCCCCGGGAATAGCGGGGGGCGCAATGAGCAGTTCTTC	CASSPGNSGGRNEQFF	.	TRBD2	TRBV5-8	TRBJ2-1
TGTGCCAGCATACTTGGGTTTAGCCCGGAAGAGACCCAGTACTTC	CASILGFSPEETQYF	few	.	TRBV6-6	TRBJ2-5
TGCGCCAGCAGCTTGGCCAACGAACCTTGGGGCACAGATACGCAGTATTTT	CASSLANEPWGTDTQYF	many	.	TRBV5-1	TRBJ2-3
TGTGCCAGCAGCCCTAGAGAGGGGAGGTACGAGCAGTACTTC	CASSPREGRYEQYF	few	.	TRBV7-8	TRBJ2-7
TGTGCCAGCAGCTTGGACGCCCTCGGGGGGGCAGAGACCCAGTACTTC	CASSLDALGGAETQYF	many	TRBD2	TRBV5-5	TRBJ2-5
TGTGCCAGCACCGCACCAGGGAGCTACGAGCAGTACTTC	CASTAPGSYEQYF	many	.	TRBV6-5	TRBJ2-7
TGCAGTGCGGGACAGGTAGATGGAGAGACCCAGTACTTC	CSAGQVDGETQYF	many	TRBD1	TRBV20-1	TRBJ2-5
TGTGCCAGCAGCTTAGCCCCAGGCAGGGGATTTGGAGCACCCCTCCACTTT	CASSLAPGRGFGAPLHF	few	.	TRBV7-6	TRBJ1-6
TGTGCCAGCAGTGCTGGAGGTAGGGGGCCTTATGGCTACACCTTC	CASSAGGRGPYGYTF	many	TRBD1	TRBV12-3/TRBV12-4	TRBJ1-2
TGTGCCAGCAGTTACCAGAGCCTGTCCGGGACAGGGACAGATACGCAGTATTTT	CASSYQSLSGTGTDTQYF	few	TRBD1	TRBV6-5	TRBJ2-3
TGTGCCAGCAGTTACTCGAGACAGGGGACGGGTGAGCAGTACTTC	CASSYSRQGTGEQYF	few	TRBD1	TRBV6-5	TRBJ2-7
TGTGCCAGCAGCTCCGACGGCTATGGCTACACCTTC	CASSSDGYGYTF	many	.	TRBV7-9	TRBJ1-2
TGCAGCTTCCGAGCTAGGACAGGGTCGACCTACGAGCAGTACTTC	CSFRARTGSTYEQYF	medium-sized	TRBD1	TRBV29-1	TRBJ2-7
TGTGCCAGTAGTATTGGAGTAGCGGGGCAAGAGACCCAGTACTTC	CASSIGVAGQETQYF	many	TRBD2	TRBV19	TRBJ2-5
TGTGCCAGCAGCCAAAGGAACCAGCGGGGGGACGATACGCAGTATTTT	CASSQRNQRGDDTQYF	.	TRBD2	TRBV3-1	TRBJ2-3
TGTGCCACCAGCAGAGATTCGTTGGCTACCCGATTCTCTGGAAACACCATATATTTT	CATSRDSLATRFSGNTIYF	many	.	TRBV15	TRBJ1-3
TGTGCCAGCAGCCAGTACGGGGAGAACTCCGGCACTGAAGCTTTCTTT	CASSQYGENSGTEAFF	few	.	TRBV7-6	TRBJ1-1
TGCAGTGCTAGAGATGAGGGCGGGTATTCGGAGACCCAGTACTTC	CSARDEGGYSETQYF	many	.	TRBV20-1	TRBJ2-5
TGTGCCAGCAGCTTACAACTAGCGGTAAAAGAGACCCAGTACTTC	CASSLQLAVKETQYF	.	TRBD2	TRBV7-2	TRBJ2-5